One and the same sample provided the 7 T cell receptor beta chains below, sequenced in a study of blood T cell repertoires in COVID-19. Clones were sequenced by immunoSEQ multiplex PCR, and TCRdb holds only the in-frame ones, with some missing. The sample includes more than 200,000 clones, about nine tenths of them seen just once. Sequencing used peripheral blood. These receptors were taken from a man aged 45-65 years with COVID-19, enrolled during active disease.

The V and J genes are TRBV14 and TRBJ1-6, with 8 positions matching TRBD1. Germline V gene sequence: CDR1 SGHDN, CDR2 FVKESK. This CDR3 region has 15 residues. Trimming cost V 10 bases and J 0 bases; bases outside gene matches: 5. CDR3 nucleotide sequence: TGTGCCACGAGACAGGGGAGCTCCTATAATTCACCCCTCCACTTT. Translating it yields CATRQGSSYNSPLHF.

The chain couples TRBV7-2 to TRBJ1-1; D gene uncertain. Germline CDR1 is SGHTA and CDR2 is FQGNSA. The V end was cut by 5 bases, the J end by 5 bases, with 21 bases between. The CDR3 extends over 16 amino acids. CDR3 loop: CASSPSSPRDETEAFF. The CDR3 DNA follows: TGTGCCAGCAGCCCCTCGTCTCCTCGGGATGAGACTGAAGCTTTCTTT.

The rearrangement joins TRBV7-6 to TRBJ2-2; a possible D gene is TRBD2 (5 bases). The germline gives CDR1 SGHVS, CDR2 FNYEAQ. The CDR3 loop spans 13 amino acids. The ends were cut back, 5 bases at V and 5 bases at J, with 9 bases in the middle. In nucleotides, the CDR3 is TGTGCCAGCAGCAAGGACTGGACCGGGGAGCTGTTTTTT. It yields the protein CASSKDWTGELFF.

The chain combines TRBV11-2 with TRBJ2-4, with a tentative D call TRBD1 (5 bases). The CDR3 totals 16 residues. V gave up 5 bases and J gave up 2 bases, with 16 bases separating them. Germline V gene lookup returns CDR1 SGHAT and CDR2 FQNNGV. DNA of the CDR3: TGTGCCAGCAGCCTAGGCCGACAGAATCCCAAAAACATTCAGTACTTC. Amino acids: CASSLGRQNPKNIQYF.

The CDR3 DNA reads TGTGCCAGCAGTGAGCAGGGGGCACTATATGGCTACACCTTC. Translation gives CASSEQGALYGYTF. The rearrangement joins TRBV2 to TRBJ1-2, with 8 bases aligning to TRBD1. Trimming cost V 3 bases and J 5 bases; bases outside gene matches: 5. CDR1 is SNHLY, CDR2 FYNNEI, per germline. The CDR3 consists of 14 residues.

This chain joins TRBV7-9 and TRBJ2-7, with 8 nucleotides matching TRBD2. Germline CDR1 reads SEHNR; CDR2 reads FQNEAQ (reference sequence). V was pared by 4 bases and J by 4 bases, with 12 bases of the junction left unmatched. This CDR3 has 16 residues. The CDR3 DNA reads TGTGCCAGCAGCTCCATATTAATAGCGGGGAGTTACGAGCAGTACTTC. Translation: CASSSILIAGSYEQYF.

This clone came up a few times. This chain uses TRBV3-1 (or the pseudogene TRBV3-2) with TRBJ1-6, with 7 nucleotides matching TRBD1. V lost 4 bases, J lost 9 bases, and 9 bases stayed unmatched. CDR3 length equals 15 residues. The germline gives CDR1 LGHDT, CDR2 YNNKEL (reference sequence). The CDR3 DNA sequence: TGTGCCAGCAGCCTAAGACAGGGCGCGGGTTCACCCCTCCACTTT. Its protein is CASSLRQGAGSPLHF.